Listed below are T cell receptor beta chains from one sample, sequenced in a study of blood T cell repertoires in COVID-19. The assay was immunoSEQ multiplex PCR, and TCRdb's table has in-frame clones only and misses some. Of approximately 73,000 clones detected, approximately 86% appear once; the ten largest clones hold roughly 1.9%. Specimen: peripheral blood. All receptors come from a woman aged 55 to 70 with acute or convalescent COVID-19. Both conserved end residues are part of each CDR3. Each record gives: J gene, V gene, CDR3 protein.

J: TRBJ1-1; V: TRBV7-9; CDR3: CASSFRGQTEAFF
J: TRBJ2-1; V: TRBV10-1; CDR3: CASSPPLAGVNNEQFF
J: TRBJ2-1; V: TRBV7-8; CDR3: CASSLTPAGEQFF
J: TRBJ2-7; V: TRBV5-6; CDR3: CASSLALAGRNEQYF
J: TRBJ2-2; V: TRBV9; CDR3: CASSVSGADAGELFF
J: TRBJ1-2; V: TRBV6-2/TRBV6-3; CDR3: CASSYSAGYGYTF
J: TRBJ2-1; V: TRBV11-2; CDR3: CASSLDAGGNNEQFF
J: TRBJ2-7; V: TRBV4-1; CDR3: CASSLSGTGLGEQYF
J: TRBJ2-5; V: TRBV25-1; CDR3: CASSAGGPGEETQYF
J: TRBJ2-3; V: TRBV6-2/TRBV6-3; CDR3: CASSPYRTSGTTDTQYF
J: TRBJ2-1; V: TRBV12-3/TRBV12-4; CDR3: CASSSLAGEQFF
J: TRBJ2-7; V: TRBV21-1; CDR3: CASSKERGTTSSTSGRAPGRNF
J: TRBJ1-2; V: TRBV3-1/TRBV3-2; CDR3: CASSQELGERRQPTNGYTF
J: TRBJ2-4; V: TRBV6-2/TRBV6-3; CDR3: CASSRWTSGTKHIQYF
J: TRBJ2-1; V: TRBV3-1/TRBV3-2; CDR3: CASSQNRQGGEQFF
J: TRBJ1-2; V: TRBV6-5; CDR3: CASSSGTGNYGYTF
J: TRBJ2-1; V: TRBV19; CDR3: CASSIVAGGTNEQFF
J: TRBJ1-6; V: TRBV2; CDR3: CASSGLDRSSYNSPLHF
J: TRBJ2-1; V: TRBV4-3; CDR3: CASSQGGGLAGLNEQFF
J: TRBJ2-1; V: TRBV6-5; CDR3: CATRKGYNEQFF
J: TRBJ2-7; V: TRBV7-2; CDR3: CASSLPSLRDRGNEQYF
J: TRBJ1-2; V: TRBV12-3/TRBV12-4; CDR3: CASSFEGAVGYTF
J: TRBJ2-1; V: TRBV5-5; CDR3: CASSPQGGPSYNEQFF
J: TRBJ1-1; V: TRBV9; CDR3: CASSAYIQFPNTEAFF
J: TRBJ1-3; V: TRBV19; CDR3: CASGPFGNTIYF
J: TRBJ1-1; V: TRBV6-1; CDR3: CASSELIRHTEAFF
J: TRBJ1-1; V: TRBV19; CDR3: CASSINKNTEAFF
J: TRBJ1-1; V: TRBV19; CDR3: CASQEWTMNTEAFF
J: TRBJ1-1; V: TRBV6-6; CDR3: CASSYSDWGGPEAFF
J: TRBJ1-2; V: TRBV28; CDR3: CASSPSLWDREGGSGYTF
J: TRBJ2-5; V: TRBV5-6; CDR3: CASSFQRGGRETQYF
J: TRBJ2-5; V: TRBV6-5; CDR3: CASSYSTGETQYF
J: TRBJ2-1; V: TRBV5-1; CDR3: CASSRGTGGSYNEQFF
J: TRBJ2-7; V: TRBV28; CDR3: CASRRPGQEPYEQYF
J: TRBJ1-1; V: TRBV2; CDR3: CASSDLGADTEAFF
J: TRBJ2-2; V: TRBV7-3; CDR3: CASSLTRGGRTTWGGELFF
J: TRBJ1-3; V: TRBV6-5; CDR3: CASRGGEGGNTIYF
J: TRBJ2-2; V: TRBV12-3/TRBV12-4; CDR3: CASGTSSTGELFF
J: TRBJ2-7; V: TRBV5-1; CDR3: CASSLAVALDEQYF
J: TRBJ1-2; V: TRBV19; CDR3: CASRDTGESYGYTF
J: TRBJ2-1; V: TRBV9; CDR3: CASSVDPGTGEQFF
J: TRBJ2-7; V: TRBV10-1; CDR3: CASRKRIPRISYEQYF
J: TRBJ2-1; V: TRBV19; CDR3: CASRSSGRAALEQFF
J: TRBJ2-7; V: TRBV2; CDR3: CASSDGGTNAYEQYF
J: TRBJ2-3; V: TRBV19; CDR3: CASSIREAGDTQYF
J: TRBJ1-2; V: TRBV4-3; CDR3: CASSQVGGNGYTF
J: TRBJ1-3; V: TRBV5-4; CDR3: CASSLAGTVSGNTIYF
J: TRBJ2-7; V: TRBV12-3/TRBV12-4; CDR3: CASSPPTGLGQYF
J: TRBJ1-5; V: TRBV3-1/TRBV3-2; CDR3: CASSQVLSADQPQHF
J: TRBJ1-2; V: TRBV12-3/TRBV12-4; CDR3: CASSQDRVHYTF
J: TRBJ1-5; V: TRBV11-1; CDR3: CASSATGKNQPQHF
J: TRBJ2-2; V: TRBV7-2; CDR3: CASSSGGTGSLLGLFF
J: TRBJ2-7; V: TRBV28; CDR3: CASRAGRSYEQYF
J: TRBJ1-6; V: TRBV28; CDR3: CASSSAGLYNSPLHF
J: TRBJ2-2; V: TRBV18; CDR3: CASSVTGGYNTGELFF
J: TRBJ2-1; V: TRBV27; CDR3: CASSLTGPYYNEQFF
J: TRBJ2-7; V: TRBV7-9; CDR3: CASSAPQFSSYEQYF
J: TRBJ2-7; V: TRBV27; CDR3: CASSFREKYEQYF
J: TRBJ2-1; V: TRBV10-3; CDR3: CAISDRASGGPRSYNEQFF